Below are 29 T cell receptor beta chains sequenced from a single sample in a study of lymphopenia after photon versus proton radiotherapy. Sequencing was performed with immunoSEQ multiplex PCR; in TCRdb, only in-frame clones are kept and a portion is missing. The profile covers 30,000 or so clones, with about 83% appearing a single time and roughly 48% taken by the ten largest. The sequenced sample was peripheral blood, obtained from a patient treated with proton-based radiotherapy. The receptors were sampled from a woman aged 55-75 years with cholangiocarcinoma. Some clones in this sample may be carry-over from other donors' samples.

This clone has a handful of counts. The chain recombines TRBV28 with TRBJ1-6; D is undetermined. The CDR3 loop spans 15 amino acids. Germline CDR1 and CDR2: MDHEN and SYDVKM. Trimming shortened V by 5 bases and J by 7 bases, and 15 bases separated the two germline ends. The CDR3 loop is CASSPQIGLNSPLHF. DNA for the CDR3: TGTGCCAGCAGTCCGCAAATCGGGCTAAATTCACCCCTCCACTTT. The full variable domain, rest sourced from reference TRBV28 and TRBJ1-6, is DVKVTQSSRYLVKRTGEKVFLECVQDMDHENMFWYRQDPGLGLRLIYFSYDVKMKEKGDIPEGYSVSREKKERFSLILESASTNQTSMYLCASSPQIGLNSPLHFGNGTRLTVT.

This clone was counted once. The V gene is TRBV5-8, the J gene TRBJ1-1; the match to TRBD1 covers 8 bases. Trimming cost V 1 base and J 6 bases; bases outside gene matches: 8. Germline CDR1 reads SGHTS; CDR2 reads YDEGEE. CDR3 length: 15 amino acids. CDR3 region: CASSLQGAMGAEAFF. The CDR3 DNA sequence: TGTGCCAGCAGCTTGCAGGGGGCGATGGGTGCTGAAGCTTTCTTT.

The V gene is TRBV5-8, the J gene TRBJ2-3, with no clear D. The CDR3 spans 11 residues. The ends were cut back, 1 base at V and 5 bases at J, with 2 bases in the middle. The germline V gene encodes CDR1 SGHTS and CDR2 YDEGEE. CDR3 bases: TGTGCCAGCAGCTTGCTAGATACGCAGTATTTT. This codes for CASSLLDTQYF.

This rearrangement joins TRBV9 to TRBJ1-1; D remains unclear. This CDR3 is 14 amino acids long. CDR1 and CDR2 from the germline V gene are SGDLS and YYNGEE. V was clipped by 4 bases and J by 4 bases, with 14 bases between them. CDR3 residues: CASSPGRVGTEAFF. CDR3 nucleotide sequence: TGTGCCAGCAGCCCTGGGAGGGTGGGCACTGAAGCTTTCTTT.

The CDR3, as DNA: TGCGCCAGCACCCAATCCGGGAACTCCTACAATGAGCAGTTCTTC. Protein: CASTQSGNSYNEQFF. The chain is built from TRBV5-1 and TRBJ2-1, with D perhaps TRBD2 (5 bases). The CDR3 extends over 15 amino acids. V lost 6 bases, J lost 0 bases, and 13 bases lay in between. The germline CDR1 and CDR2 sequences are SGHRS and YFSETQ.

The V call is TRBV5-1, the J call TRBJ2-5; D is unclear. Germline CDR1 and CDR2: SGHRS and YFSETQ. The V and J ends lost 4 bases and 4 bases respectively, with 8 bases between them. This CDR3 spans 12 amino acids. The CDR3 loop reads CASSRERETQYF. For the CDR3, the DNA is TGCGCCAGCAGCCGAGAGCGAGAGACCCAGTACTTC. The complete variable domain, with remaining parts taken from reference TRBV5-1 and TRBJ2-5, reads KAGVTQTPRYLIKTRGQQVTLSCSPISGHRSVSWYQQTPGQGLQFLFEYFSETQRNKGNFPGRFSGRQFSNSRSEMNVSTLELGDSALYLCASSRERETQYFGPGTRLLVL.

The V gene is TRBV9, the J gene TRBJ1-6; D may be TRBD1 (6 bases). This CDR3 region has 16 residues. V was pared by 4 bases and J by 6 bases, with 17 bases between. CDR1 is SGDLS, CDR2 YYNGEE, per germline. The CDR3 loop is CASSSPGGQLNSPLHF. In DNA form, the CDR3 reads TGTGCCAGCAGCTCGCCGGGGGGACAACTTAATTCACCCCTCCACTTT.

V is TRBV10-3 and J is TRBJ2-3; 12 bases line up with TRBD2. This CDR3 is built from 18 residues. Germline-derived CDR1 and CDR2 are ENHRY and SYGVKD. The trim removed 4 bases at V and 3 bases at J, leaving 11 bases unmatched. This chain's CDR3 is CAISGRTSGTFRTDTQYF. CDR3 nucleotide sequence: TGTGCCATCAGTGGCAGGACTAGCGGGACGTTTCGAACAGATACGCAGTATTTT.

The rearrangement links TRBV5-1 to TRBJ1-1; unclear D gene. The germline V gene encodes CDR1 SGHRS and CDR2 YFSETQ. The CDR3 is 12 residues long. The V end lost 2 bases, the J end lost 2 bases, and 4 bases lay between the germline ends. In DNA, the CDR3 is TGCGCCAGCAGCTTAAAAAACACTGAAGCTTTCTTT. Translation gives CASSLKNTEAFF. Full variable domain (rest looked up from reference TRBV5-1 and TRBJ1-1): KAGVTQTPRYLIKTRGQQVTLSCSPISGHRSVSWYQQTPGQGLQFLFEYFSETQRNKGNFPGRFSGRQFSNSRSEMNVSTLELGDSALYLCASSLKNTEAFFGQGTRLTVV.

As for this clone: A read error may produce the germline difference seen at one junction end. This chain joins TRBV6-6 and TRBJ2-7, with D possibly matching TRBD2 (6 bases). Germline V lookup: CDR1 MNHNY, CDR2 SVGAGI (reference sequence). The CDR3 is 13 residues long. DNA of the CDR3: TGTGCCAGCAGGACTCCGGGACTTAACGAGAAGTACTTC. Translation: CASRTPGLNEKYF.

This clone was counted between two and nine times. This chain links TRBV19 with TRBJ2-7, with a tentative D call TRBD2 (5 bases). Per the germline V gene, CDR1 is LNHDA and CDR2 is SQIVND (reference sequence). The CDR3 sequence is 14 residues long. Trimming removed 6 bases at V and 1 base at J, with 13 bases between. CDR3 in amino acids: CASRNPLGSYEQYF. The CDR3 nucleotides are TGTGCCAGTAGAAACCCACTAGGGTCCTACGAGCAGTACTTC.

The chain is built from TRBV6-6 and TRBJ1-6; possible D gene TRBD1, 6 bases. CDR1 MNHNY and CDR2 SVGAGI come from the germline V gene (reference sequence). The ends were cut back, 11 bases at V and 5 bases at J, with 13 bases in the middle. The CDR3 runs to 13 residues. The CDR3 region has the DNA TGTGCCGTCTCACGGACAGATAATTCACCCCTCCACTTT. It translates to CAVSRTDNSPLHF.

This clone was counted between two and nine times. The chain uses TRBV9 and TRBJ1-3; D gene uncertain. In germline, CDR1 is SGDLS, CDR2 YYNGEE. CDR3 length equals 16 residues. The V end lost 0 bases, the J end lost 0 bases, and 10 bases lay between the germline ends. The CDR3 coding sequence is TGTGCCAGCAGCGTAGCGGCAGGATACTCTGGAAACACCATATATTTT. Protein: CASSVAAGYSGNTIYF.

This clone was picked up a small number of times. This chain connects TRBV18 to TRBJ1-2, with 7 bases that match TRBD1. V was clipped by 2 bases and J by 4 bases; unmatched bases: 7. The germline gives CDR1 KGHSH, CDR2 LQKENI. CDR3 length: 15 amino acids. The CDR3 nucleotides read TGTGCCAGCTCACCAGATACCGGGACAGCCTATGGCTACACCTTC. Protein: CASSPDTGTAYGYTF. Full variable domain (missing parts from reference TRBV18 and TRBJ1-2): NAGVMQNPRHLVRRRGQEARLRCSPMKGHSHVYWYRQLPEEGLKFMVYLQKENIIDESGMPKERFSAEFPKEGPSILRIQQVVRGDSAAYFCASSPDTGTAYGYTFGSGTRLTVV.

The V gene is TRBV5-4, the J gene TRBJ1-1; D unresolved. The V gene's germline CDR1 is SGHNT and CDR2 YYREEE (reference sequence). Deletions cut 2 bases from V and 4 bases from J, with 9 bases between. The CDR3 has 13 amino acids. The CDR3 spells CASSFGEGTEAFF. DNA of the CDR3: TGTGCCAGCAGCTTCGGGGAGGGCACTGAAGCTTTCTTT.

This clone showed up just once. The chain recombines TRBV5-1 with TRBJ2-5; TRBD1 matches 7 bases. The CDR3 extends over 14 amino acids. Trimming cost V 4 bases and J 1 base; bases outside gene matches: 4. The germline V gene has CDR1 SGHRS and CDR2 YFSETQ. CDR3 amino acids: CASSPGQSQETQYF. The CDR3 DNA is TGCGCCAGCAGCCCGGGACAGTCCCAAGAGACCCAGTACTTC.

The chain combines TRBV6-5 with TRBJ2-1; TRBD2 aligns across 8 bases. From germline, CDR1 is MNHEY and CDR2 SVGAGI. J was trimmed by 10 bases and V by 6 bases; bases with no gene match: 14. The CDR3 totals 15 residues. This CDR3 is CASRLPGGPSIEQFF. In nucleotides, the CDR3 is TGTGCCAGCAGGCTACCGGGGGGGCCTAGTATAGAGCAGTTCTTC.

V gene TRBV6-5 combines with J gene TRBJ1-1; 8 bases align to TRBD1. V shed 6 bases, J shed 1 base, and the junction held 4 bases outside the gene matches. CDR1 MNHEY and CDR2 SVGAGI come from the germline V gene. This CDR3 contains 14 residues. Here the CDR3 DNA reads TGTGCCAGCAGACAGGACAGGGCGAACACTGAAGCTTTCTTT. Its protein is CASRQDRANTEAFF.

For this clone: Other nucleotide sequences from this sample produce the same CDR3. The rearrangement uses TRBV30 and TRBJ1-5, with D maybe TRBD1 (5 bases). In germline, CDR1 is GTSNPN, CDR2 SVGIG (reference sequence). The CDR3 consists of 12 residues. V was clipped by 0 bases and J by 6 bases, with 6 bases between them. CDR3 sequence reads: CAWSVQGQPQHF. The CDR3 DNA is TGTGCCTGGAGTGTCCAGGGTCAGCCCCAGCATTTT.

This clone was detected once. The chain carries TRBV9 and TRBJ2-5; 10 bases line up with TRBD1. Losses at the gene ends were 4 bases for V and 1 base for J; bases not matched to a gene: 10. CDR3 size: 17 residues. From germline, CDR1 is SGDLS and CDR2 YYNGEE. CDR3 residues: CASSPRRTGGSQETQYF. The CDR3, as DNA: TGTGCCAGCAGCCCTCGCCGGACAGGGGGAAGCCAAGAGACCCAGTACTTC.

This sequence joins TRBV19 and TRBJ2-1; TRBD2 aligns across 16 bases. CDR1 is LNHDA and CDR2 is SQIVND in the germline V gene (reference sequence). Germline trimming cut 3 bases from V and 7 bases from J; bases unmatched to any gene: 3. CDR3 length: 16 amino acids. Here the CDR3 DNA reads TGTGCCAGTAGTATGGGGACTAGCGGGAGGGGAAATGAGCAGTTCTTC. Translation gives CASSMGTSGRGNEQFF. Full variable domain (rest looked up from reference TRBV19 and TRBJ2-1): DGGITQSPKYLFRKEGQNVTLSCEQNLNHDAMYWYRQDPGQGLRLIYYSQIVNDFQKGDIAEGYSVSREKKESFPLTVTSAQKNPTAFYLCASSMGTSGRGNEQFFGPGTRLTVL.

This chain links TRBV11-3 with TRBJ2-2; D is perhaps TRBD1 (6 bases). CDR3 length: 14 residues. The V end lost 5 bases, the J end lost 5 bases, and 12 bases lay between the germline ends. Germline CDR1 is SGHNT and CDR2 is YENEEA. Written as DNA, the CDR3 is TGTGCCAGCAGCCCTCGGACAGAAACCGGGGAGCTGTTTTTT. Encoded protein: CASSPRTETGELFF. Full variable domain (missing parts from reference TRBV11-3 and TRBJ2-2): EAGVVQSPRYKIIEKKQPVAFWCNPISGHNTLYWYLQNLGQGPELLIRYENEEAVDDSQLPKDRFSAERLKGVDSTLKIQPAELGDSAVYLCASSPRTETGELFFGEGSRLTVL.

The chain recombines TRBV18 with TRBJ2-7; D is unclear. This CDR3 spans 14 amino acids. Germline V gene data show CDR1 as KGHSH and CDR2 as LQKENI. Trimming pared 2 bases from V and 7 bases from J, leaving 15 bases between. For the CDR3, the DNA is TGTGCCAGCTCACCAGGATTTACCGTGGGGGAGCAGTACTTC. Translation: CASSPGFTVGEQYF. The variable domain in full, completed from reference TRBV18 and TRBJ2-7, reads NAGVMQNPRHLVRRRGQEARLRCSPMKGHSHVYWYRQLPEEGLKFMVYLQKENIIDESGMPKERFSAEFPKEGPSILRIQQVVRGDSAAYFCASSPGFTVGEQYFGPGTRLTVT.

This clone ranks as large. The chain combines TRBV2 with TRBJ1-2, with a possible D match to TRBD1 (5 bases). This CDR3 comprises 14 residues. Looked up from germline, CDR1 is SNHLY and CDR2 is FYNNEI. Trimming took 4 bases from V and 8 from J, leaving 17 bases between them. The CDR3 nucleotides read TGTGCCAGCAGTGCTGAGGGGCGGTCCTCCGGCTACACCTTC. It codes for CASSAEGRSSGYTF. Supplemented by reference TRBV2 and TRBJ1-2, the full variable domain reads EPEVTQTPSHQVTQMGQEVILRCVPISNHLYFYWYRQILGQKVEFLVSFYNNEISEKSEIFDDQFSVERPDGSNFTLKIRSTKLEDSAMYFCASSAEGRSSGYTFGSGTRLTVV.

The chain couples TRBV29-1 to TRBJ2-1, with TRBD2 matching 11 bases. CDR1 and CDR2 from the germline V gene are SQVTM and ANQGSEA. The V and J ends lost 3 bases and 3 bases, in that order; junction bases with no gene match: 7. This CDR3 spans 16 amino acids. Here the CDR3 DNA reads TGCAGCGTTGAGCGGATTAGCGGGGGGGACTACAATGAGCAGTTCTTC. Encoded protein: CSVERISGGDYNEQFF.

V and J are TRBV27 and TRBJ1-4; D remains ambiguous. The CDR3 is 14 residues long. Germline CDR1 is MNHEY and CDR2 is SMNVEV (reference sequence). V was pared by 2 bases and J by 6 bases, with 10 bases between. The CDR3 DNA is TGTGCCAGCAGTTTACAGCGATGGGATGAAAAACTGTTTTTT. Its translation: CASSLQRWDEKLFF. Full variable domain (outside the CDR3, taken from reference TRBV27 and TRBJ1-4): EAQVTQNPRYLITVTGKKLTVTCSQNMNHEYMSWYRQDPGLGLRQIYYSMNVEVTDKGDVPEGYKVSRKEKRNFPLILESPSPNQTSLYFCASSLQRWDEKLFFGSGTQLSVL.

The gene calls are TRBV9 and TRBJ2-1; possibly TRBD2 for D (5 bases). The V end lost 7 bases, the J end lost 3 bases, and 14 bases lay between the germline ends. Per germline, CDR1 SGDLS and CDR2 YYNGEE. The CDR3 consists of 14 residues. The CDR3: CASGRAGYYNEQFF. The CDR3 DNA reads as TGTGCCAGCGGGCGGGCTGGGTACTACAATGAGCAGTTCTTC.

The gene calls are TRBV5-4 and TRBJ2-2; TRBD1 matches 8 bases. This CDR3 is 16 amino acids long. Germline V lookup: CDR1 SGHNT, CDR2 YYREEE (reference sequence). V lost 4 bases, J lost 5 bases, and 10 bases stayed unmatched. The CDR3 reads CASSAPDRVTTGELFF. DNA of the CDR3: TGTGCCAGCAGCGCCCCGGACAGGGTGACAACCGGGGAGCTGTTTTTT.

This clone is a singleton in its sample. The chain recombines TRBV19 with TRBJ1-2, with TRBD1 as a possible D gene (5 bases). Trimming took off 4 bases at V and 3 bases at J, with 9 bases between the two ends. The germline V gene encodes CDR1 LNHDA and CDR2 SQIVND (reference sequence). The CDR3 sequence is 13 residues long. This CDR3 reads CASSTTADYGYTF. The CDR3 DNA reads TGTGCCAGTAGTACGACAGCTGACTATGGCTACACCTTC.